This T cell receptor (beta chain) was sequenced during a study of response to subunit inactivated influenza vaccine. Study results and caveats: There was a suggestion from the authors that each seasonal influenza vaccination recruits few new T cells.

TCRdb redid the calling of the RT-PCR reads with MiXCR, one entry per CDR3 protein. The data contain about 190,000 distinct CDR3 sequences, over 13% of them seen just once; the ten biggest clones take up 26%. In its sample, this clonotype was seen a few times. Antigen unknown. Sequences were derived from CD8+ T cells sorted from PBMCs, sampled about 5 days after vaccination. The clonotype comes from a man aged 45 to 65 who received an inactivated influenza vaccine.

The CDR3 DNA follows: TGCAGTGCTAGAGATCGGCTAGCGGGGTCCCGAACAGCCTACGAGCAGTACTTC. Its translation: CSARDRLAGSRTAYEQYF. The V call is TRBV20-1, the J call TRBJ2-7; TRBD2 aligns across 9 bases. The CDR3 loop spans 18 amino acids. V lost 0 bases and J lost 2; bases outside the gene matches: 14. Germline V CDR1 and CDR2: DFQATT, SNEGSKA (reference sequence).